This TCR beta chain was identified in a study of T-cell memory formation after mild COVID-19. On this clonotype itself: Its specificity is not known.

The CDR3 extends over 17 amino acids. Germline V CDR1 and CDR2: MGHRA, YSYEKL. The trim removed 4 bases at V and 5 bases at J, leaving 11 bases unmatched. Points from the study as a whole: Day 15 to 85 contracting clones showed balanced CD4/CD8; day 15 to 37 expanders favored CD4+. Proof of SARS-CoV-2 specificity was absent for the second-wave clones that crested on day 37.

TCRdb re-called the 5' RACE reads with MiXCR, one entry per CDR3 protein. Of some 160,000 distinct CDR3 sequences in the sample, roughly 28% are singletons; the top ten hold 12%. Sequencing input: PBMCs or a T cell subset sorted from them (not recorded which). The sequence came from an adult woman who had mild COVID-19 (a few samples of this study predate the infection). Cell type and time point are not known. V is TRBV4-1 and J is TRBJ2-3; TRBD2 aligns across 11 bases. The CDR3 here is CASSLNGGLAGEDTQYF. DNA of the CDR3: TGCGCCAGCAGCCTCAATGGAGGACTAGCGGGTGAAGATACGCAGTATTTT.